This T cell receptor (beta chain) was captured by sequencing in a study of blood T cell repertoires in COVID-19. Study information: Samples of COVID-19 (acute and convalescent) were obtained from the United States, Italy and Spain. The cDNA or gDNA used as material had been derived from T cells, B-cell-depleted T cells, or PBMCs.

The CDR3 contains 14 residues. Germline V gene sequence: CDR1 SGHRS, CDR2 YFSETQ. V gave up 0 bases and J gave up 7 bases, with 11 bases separating them. The protocol was immunoSEQ multiplex PCR, while the TCRdb copy is restricted to in-frame clones and leaves out a portion. The sample has under 200,000 clones; about 83% are singletons. Input material: peripheral blood. This chain links TRBV5-1 with TRBJ2-1, with D maybe TRBD1 (6 bases). The sequence was obtained from a man aged 60 to 69 with acute or convalescent COVID-19. CDR3 in amino acids: CASSLATGNNEQFF. CDR3 in DNA: TGCGCCAGCAGCTTGGCGACAGGTAATAATGAGCAGTTCTTC.